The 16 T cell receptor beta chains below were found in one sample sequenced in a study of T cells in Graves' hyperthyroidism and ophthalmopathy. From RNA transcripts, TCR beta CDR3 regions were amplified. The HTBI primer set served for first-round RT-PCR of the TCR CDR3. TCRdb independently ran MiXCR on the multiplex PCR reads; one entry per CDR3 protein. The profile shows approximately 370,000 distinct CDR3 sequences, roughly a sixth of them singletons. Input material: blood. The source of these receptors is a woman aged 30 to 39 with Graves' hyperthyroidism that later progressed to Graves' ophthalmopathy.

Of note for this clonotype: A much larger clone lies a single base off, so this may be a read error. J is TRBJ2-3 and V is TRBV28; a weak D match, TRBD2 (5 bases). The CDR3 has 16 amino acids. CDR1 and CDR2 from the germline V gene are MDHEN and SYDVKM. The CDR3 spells CAGSLWSVGGTDTQYF. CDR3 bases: TGTGCCGGCAGTTTATGGTCGGTCGGGGGCACAGATACGCAGTATTTT.

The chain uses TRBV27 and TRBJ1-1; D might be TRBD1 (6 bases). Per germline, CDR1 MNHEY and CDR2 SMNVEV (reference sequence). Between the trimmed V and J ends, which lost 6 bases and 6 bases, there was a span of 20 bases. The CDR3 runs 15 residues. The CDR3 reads CASSPRWGGQAEAFF. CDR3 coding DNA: TGTGCCAGCAGCCCAAGGTGGGGGGGGCAGGCTGAAGCTTTCTTT.

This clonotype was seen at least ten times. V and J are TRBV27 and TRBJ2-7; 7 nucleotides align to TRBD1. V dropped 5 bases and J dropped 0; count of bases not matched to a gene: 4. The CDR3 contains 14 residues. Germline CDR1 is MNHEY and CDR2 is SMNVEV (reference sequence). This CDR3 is CASSPGQSSYEQYF. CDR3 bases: TGTGCCAGCAGTCCGGGACAGAGCTCCTACGAGCAGTACTTC.

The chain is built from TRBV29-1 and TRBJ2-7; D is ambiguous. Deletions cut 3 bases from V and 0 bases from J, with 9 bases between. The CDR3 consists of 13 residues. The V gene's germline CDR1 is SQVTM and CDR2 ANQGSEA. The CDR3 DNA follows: TGCAGCGTTGAGGTATCTTCCTCCTACGAGCAGTACTTC. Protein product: CSVEVSSSYEQYF.

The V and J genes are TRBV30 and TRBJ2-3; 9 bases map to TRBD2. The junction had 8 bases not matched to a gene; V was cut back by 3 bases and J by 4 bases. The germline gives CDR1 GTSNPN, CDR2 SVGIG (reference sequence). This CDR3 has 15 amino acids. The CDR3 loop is CAWRGTSFFPDTQYF. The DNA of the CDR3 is TGTGCCTGGAGGGGGACTAGCTTTTTCCCAGATACGCAGTATTTT. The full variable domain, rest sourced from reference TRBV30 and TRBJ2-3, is SQTIHQWPATLVQPVGSPLSLECTVEGTSNPNLYWYRQAAGRGLQLLFYSVGIGQISSEVPQNLSASRPQDRQFILSSKKLLLSDSGFYLCAWRGTSFFPDTQYFGPGTRLTVL.

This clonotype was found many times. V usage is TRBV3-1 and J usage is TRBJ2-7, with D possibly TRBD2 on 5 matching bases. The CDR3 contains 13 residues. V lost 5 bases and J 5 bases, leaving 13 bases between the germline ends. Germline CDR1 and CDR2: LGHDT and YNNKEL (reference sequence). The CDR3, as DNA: TGTGCCAGCAGCTACGTCGGAGGCCACGAGCAGTACTTC. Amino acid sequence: CASSYVGGHEQYF.

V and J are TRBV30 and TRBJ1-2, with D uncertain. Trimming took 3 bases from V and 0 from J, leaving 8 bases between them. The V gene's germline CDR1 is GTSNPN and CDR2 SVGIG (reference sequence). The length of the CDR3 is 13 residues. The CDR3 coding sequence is TGTGCCTGGAGAACCACCGCTAACTATGGCTACACCTTC. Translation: CAWRTTANYGYTF.

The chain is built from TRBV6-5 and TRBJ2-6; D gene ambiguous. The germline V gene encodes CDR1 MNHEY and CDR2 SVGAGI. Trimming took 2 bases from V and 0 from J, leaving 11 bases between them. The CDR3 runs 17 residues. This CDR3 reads CASSYGLSLSGANVLTF. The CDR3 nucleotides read TGTGCCAGCAGTTACGGGCTTAGCCTCTCTGGGGCCAACGTCCTGACTTTC.

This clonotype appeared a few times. CDR3 DNA sequence: TGTGCCACCAGTGCTGAAAACACCGGGGAGCTGTTTTTT. Translated: CATSAENTGELFF. The rearrangement uses TRBV24-1 and TRBJ2-2, with no clear D. CDR1 is KGHDR, CDR2 SFDVKD, per germline. Trimming cost V 5 bases and J 2 bases, with 5 bases left between them. The length of the CDR3 is 13 residues.

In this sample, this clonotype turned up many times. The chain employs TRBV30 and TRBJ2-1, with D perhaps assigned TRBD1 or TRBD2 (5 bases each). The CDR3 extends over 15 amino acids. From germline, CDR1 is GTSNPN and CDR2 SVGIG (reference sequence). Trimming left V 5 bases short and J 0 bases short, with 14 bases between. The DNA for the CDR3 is TGTGCCTGGGGGACCGGACCCTTCTCCTACAATGAGCAGTTCTTC. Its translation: CAWGTGPFSYNEQFF.

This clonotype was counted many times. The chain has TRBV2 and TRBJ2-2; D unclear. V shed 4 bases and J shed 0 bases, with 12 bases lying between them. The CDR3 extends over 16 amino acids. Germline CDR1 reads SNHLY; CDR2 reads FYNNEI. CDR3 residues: CASSVDLYANTGELFF. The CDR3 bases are TGTGCCAGCAGTGTTGACTTGTACGCGAACACCGGGGAGCTGTTTTTT.

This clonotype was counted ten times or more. As DNA, the CDR3 is TGTGCCAGCAGCGCTGGGACTAGCGGGAGTGATCCACCTACCACAGATACGCAGTATTTT. Residues: CASSAGTSGSDPPTTDTQYF. The J gene is TRBJ2-3, the V gene TRBV5-8; TRBD2 aligns across 14 bases. There are 20 residues in the CDR3. Germline V gene sequence: CDR1 SGHTS, CDR2 YDEGEE. The V gene end was trimmed by 4 bases and the J gene end by 2 bases; junction bases not matched to a gene: 15.

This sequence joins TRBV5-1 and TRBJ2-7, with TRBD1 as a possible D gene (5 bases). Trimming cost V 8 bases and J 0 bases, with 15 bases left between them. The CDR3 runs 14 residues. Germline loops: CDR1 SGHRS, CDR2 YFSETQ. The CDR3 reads CASTTETRSYEQYF. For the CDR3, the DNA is TGCGCCAGTACGACAGAAACCCGCTCCTACGAGCAGTACTTC.

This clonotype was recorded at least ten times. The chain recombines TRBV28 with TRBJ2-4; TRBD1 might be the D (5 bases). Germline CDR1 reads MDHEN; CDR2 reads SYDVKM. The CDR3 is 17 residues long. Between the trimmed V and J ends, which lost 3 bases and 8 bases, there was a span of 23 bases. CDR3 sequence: CASSFGEADRTSDIQYF. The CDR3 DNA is TGTGCCAGCAGTTTTGGCGAGGCAGACAGAACAAGTGACATTCAGTACTTC.

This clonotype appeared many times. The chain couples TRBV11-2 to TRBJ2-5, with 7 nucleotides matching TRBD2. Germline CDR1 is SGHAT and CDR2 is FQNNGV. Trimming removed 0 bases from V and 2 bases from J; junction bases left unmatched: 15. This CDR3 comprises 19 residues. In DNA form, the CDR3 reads TGTGCCAGCAGCTTAGAGAGGGGCGCGCGGGAGAAGTTACAAGAGACCCAGTACTTC. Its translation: CASSLERGAREKLQETQYF.

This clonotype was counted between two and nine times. CDR3 loop: CSARSRDRRAENEKLFF. CDR3 DNA sequence: TGCAGTGCCCGGTCCCGGGACAGACGGGCGGAAAATGAAAAACTGTTTTTT. The V and J genes are TRBV20-1 and TRBJ1-4; 7 bases are shared with TRBD1. From germline, CDR1 is DFQATT and CDR2 SNEGSKA (reference sequence). The J segment lost 5 bases and the V segment lost 6 bases, leaving 18 bases of the junction unmatched. The CDR3 is 17 residues long.